This is a list of T cell receptor beta chains from one sample in a study of T cell responses to AZD1222 COVID-19 vaccine. The repertoire was sequenced with immunoSEQ multiplex PCR; TCRdb's copy has only in-frame clones and lacks some. The table records 75,000 to 100,000 clones, more than 75% of them present only once. Sequences were derived from peripheral blood, sampled on day 0 of AZD1222 vaccination. The receptor set was obtained from an adult in good health. The CDR3 runs from the conserved cysteine through the conserved F or W. Each record gives: V gene, J gene, CDR3 length, CDR3 protein.

v_call: TRBV4-1
j_call: TRBJ1-1
cdr3_length: 15
cdr3_aa: CASSGQPWGNTEAFF

v_call: TRBV28
j_call: TRBJ1-1
cdr3_length: 13
cdr3_aa: CASSLSERAEAFF

v_call: TRBV20-1
j_call: TRBJ2-5
cdr3_length: 15
cdr3_aa: CSASQGGGAGETQYF

v_call: TRBV7-6
j_call: TRBJ2-5
cdr3_length: 15
cdr3_aa: CASSLGGTRLETQYF

v_call: TRBV7-2
j_call: TRBJ1-3
cdr3_length: 15
cdr3_aa: CASSPRTGRLDTIYF

v_call: TRBV12-2
j_call: TRBJ1-2
cdr3_length: 17
cdr3_aa: CASRLITGGFSFYGYTF

v_call: TRBV11-2
j_call: TRBJ2-1
cdr3_length: 15
cdr3_aa: CASSLELSPYNEQFF

v_call: TRBV19
j_call: TRBJ1-1
cdr3_length: 11
cdr3_aa: CASSMGTEAFF

v_call: TRBV11-3
j_call: TRBJ2-3
cdr3_length: 16
cdr3_aa: CASRRTGQSSESIQYF

v_call: TRBV27
j_call: TRBJ2-7
cdr3_length: 14
cdr3_aa: CASSFDPSLYEQYF

v_call: TRBV14
j_call: TRBJ2-5
cdr3_length: 14
cdr3_aa: CASSQTGTGITQYF

v_call: TRBV19
j_call: TRBJ1-5
cdr3_length: 12
cdr3_aa: CASSIVSGAQHF

v_call: TRBV2
j_call: TRBJ2-7
cdr3_length: 12
cdr3_aa: CASQREGFEQYF

v_call: TRBV3-1/TRBV3-2
j_call: TRBJ2-3
cdr3_length: 12
cdr3_aa: CASSQDGDTQYF

v_call: TRBV19
j_call: TRBJ1-2
cdr3_length: 21
cdr3_aa: CASSIMPAPGTATLPNYGYTF

v_call: TRBV11-1
j_call: TRBJ2-2
cdr3_length: 16
cdr3_aa: CASSLTSGPNTGELFF

v_call: TRBV5-1
j_call: TRBJ1-3
cdr3_length: 14
cdr3_aa: CASSLGHSGNTIYF

v_call: TRBV7-9
j_call: TRBJ2-3
cdr3_length: 17
cdr3_aa: CASSLGSPGRITDTQYF

v_call: TRBV11-2
j_call: TRBJ2-7
cdr3_length: 14
cdr3_aa: CASSDRGLSYEQYF

v_call: TRBV24-1
j_call: TRBJ2-1
cdr3_length: 16
cdr3_aa: CATSDLGRGQYNEQFF

v_call: TRBV10-3
j_call: TRBJ2-2
cdr3_length: 15
cdr3_aa: CAISEQGAVTGELFF

v_call: TRBV30
j_call: TRBJ2-7
cdr3_length: 14
cdr3_aa: CAWSVPSGNYEQYF

v_call: TRBV5-4
j_call: TRBJ1-3
cdr3_length: 14
cdr3_aa: CASSSRKAGNTIYF

v_call: TRBV5-1
j_call: TRBJ2-1
cdr3_length: 16
cdr3_aa: CASSFMVWTSGSEQFF

v_call: TRBV3-1/TRBV3-2
j_call: TRBJ2-7
cdr3_length: 12
cdr3_aa: CASSQGRWEQYF

v_call: TRBV7-8
j_call: TRBJ2-2
cdr3_length: 22
cdr3_aa: CASSFGNLRGRGHNANTGELFF

v_call: TRBV4-1
j_call: TRBJ1-1
cdr3_length: 13
cdr3_aa: CASSLPKGTEAFF

v_call: TRBV27
j_call: TRBJ1-2
cdr3_length: 15
cdr3_aa: CAGSLSFTAQHGYTF

v_call: TRBV11-2
j_call: TRBJ2-3
cdr3_length: 15
cdr3_aa: CASSFSGRVVDTQYF

v_call: TRBV7-9
j_call: TRBJ2-3
cdr3_length: 16
cdr3_aa: CASSLYSASSTDTQYF

v_call: TRBV5-4
j_call: TRBJ2-7
cdr3_length: 11
cdr3_aa: CASSLDYEQYF

v_call: TRBV9
j_call: TRBJ2-2
cdr3_length: 11
cdr3_aa: CASQNTGELFF

v_call: TRBV4-1
j_call: TRBJ1-2
cdr3_length: 14
cdr3_aa: CASSQDWTDYGYTF

v_call: TRBV27
j_call: TRBJ2-5
cdr3_length: 17
cdr3_aa: CASSFIHSGRDGETQYF

v_call: TRBV11-2
j_call: TRBJ1-1
cdr3_length: 14
cdr3_aa: CASSFDTGDTEAFF

v_call: TRBV19
j_call: TRBJ2-1
cdr3_length: 18
cdr3_aa: CASSIDHLAADSYNEQFF

v_call: TRBV9
j_call: TRBJ2-2
cdr3_length: 17
cdr3_aa: CASSVSDSQINTGELFF

v_call: TRBV24-1
j_call: TRBJ2-1
cdr3_length: 15
cdr3_aa: CATSDRLAGYNEQFF

v_call: TRBV6-2/TRBV6-3
j_call: TRBJ1-4
cdr3_length: 16
cdr3_aa: CASSSPFGRDFEKLFF

v_call: TRBV28
j_call: TRBJ1-6
cdr3_length: 15
cdr3_aa: CASSGGGWLNSPLHF

v_call: TRBV2
j_call: TRBJ2-1
cdr3_length: 15
cdr3_aa: CASSEGRGSYNEQFF

v_call: TRBV28
j_call: TRBJ2-2
cdr3_length: 20
cdr3_aa: CASNGRLYGTSGGRSGELFF

v_call: TRBV4-1
j_call: TRBJ1-2
cdr3_length: 14
cdr3_aa: CASSPSSTGVGYTF

v_call: TRBV5-4
j_call: TRBJ2-2
cdr3_length: 14
cdr3_aa: CASSLGGGTGELFF

v_call: TRBV7-3
j_call: TRBJ2-3
cdr3_length: 13
cdr3_aa: CASSPGITDTQYF

v_call: TRBV13
j_call: TRBJ2-3
cdr3_length: 12
cdr3_aa: CASSPDRDTQYF

v_call: TRBV11-2
j_call: TRBJ2-7
cdr3_length: 13
cdr3_aa: CASSSTQGYEQYF

v_call: TRBV5-1
j_call: TRBJ1-2
cdr3_length: 12
cdr3_aa: CASSFDRAGYTF

v_call: TRBV27
j_call: TRBJ2-3
cdr3_length: 16
cdr3_aa: CASSFWTSGFTDTQYF

v_call: TRBV15
j_call: TRBJ1-4
cdr3_length: 18
cdr3_aa: CATSRDLDWAATNEKLFF

v_call: TRBV11-2
j_call: TRBJ1-5
cdr3_length: 13
cdr3_aa: CASSLTRDQPQHF

v_call: TRBV4-2
j_call: TRBJ2-3
cdr3_length: 15
cdr3_aa: CASSQVAGGRGTQYF

v_call: TRBV11-2
j_call: TRBJ2-1
cdr3_length: 14
cdr3_aa: CASSLAGSYNEQFF

v_call: TRBV11-2
j_call: TRBJ2-2
cdr3_length: 15
cdr3_aa: CASSLVTGNTGELFF

v_call: TRBV7-6
j_call: TRBJ2-7
cdr3_length: 15
cdr3_aa: CASSLGNSGSYEQYF